What follows are 21 T cell receptor beta chains derived from one specimen sequenced in a study of post-analysis software for immune sequencing data. Their antigens are not known. Study-wide results and caveats: A handful of TRBV segments occurring more often in patients than controls included TRBV5-6, TRBV5-1 and TRBV20-1.

cDNA libraries for TCR beta contained unique molecular identifiers. TCRdb ran MiXCR on the PCR reads and lists one entry per CDR3 protein. The sample carries over 300,000 distinct CDR3 sequences, about a third recorded once. The sample comprised blood. These TCRs come from a girl between 10 and 17 years old with multiple sclerosis.

This chain joins TRBV5-1 and TRBJ2-5, with D tentatively TRBD2 (5 bases). The CDR3 spans 13 residues. The germline V gene encodes CDR1 SGHRS and CDR2 YFSETQ. V dropped 1 base and J dropped 9 bases, with 13 bases sitting between them. CDR3 bases: TGCGCCAGCAGCTTGCCCTCCACGGAGGCCCAGTACTTC. This sequence encodes CASSLPSTEAQYF.

J is TRBJ2-7 and V is TRBV6-5, with D tentatively TRBD1 (6 bases). CDR1 is MNHEY, CDR2 SVGAGI, per germline. The CDR3 is made up of 14 amino acids. Trimming shortened V by 5 bases and J by 5 bases, and 16 bases separated the two germline ends. Here the CDR3 reads CASSQLRDTDEQYF. The DNA of the CDR3 is TGTGCCAGCAGTCAGCTCCGGGACACTGACGAGCAGTACTTC.

This clonotype appeared a single time. The chain carries TRBV20-1 and TRBJ1-2, with D perhaps matching TRBD1 (6 bases). The CDR3 is 17 residues long. Trimming took 4 bases from V and 1 from J, leaving 22 bases between them. The germline CDR1 and CDR2 sequences are DFQATT and SNEGSKA (reference sequence). The CDR3 DNA reads TGCAGTGCTAAGAAATTCGTCCCACAGGGAAATAACTATGGCTACACCTTC. Its protein product is CSAKKFVPQGNNYGYTF.

This clonotype came up a few times. The J gene is TRBJ2-7, the V gene TRBV12-3 or TRBV12-4; D is unresolved. The CDR3 is made up of 15 amino acids. V dropped 7 bases and J dropped 3 bases, with 19 bases sitting between them. CDR3 nucleotides: TGTGCCAGCACCCCCGAAGGGATGGGAAACTACGAGCAGTACTTC. This sequence encodes CASTPEGMGNYEQYF.

The V gene is TRBV28, the J gene TRBJ2-1; D might be TRBD1 or TRBD2, each matching 6 bases. The germline V gene has CDR1 MDHEN and CDR2 SYDVKM. The CDR3 length is 12 residues. With 10 bases removed from V and 14 bases from J, the gap between germline ends came to 21 bases. The CDR3 region has the DNA TGTGCCACCCATATACAAGGGGGGAAGGAGTTCTTC. It encodes CATHIQGGKEFF.

This clonotype was seen only a few times. This rearrangement joins TRBV7-9 to TRBJ2-7; a weak D match, TRBD2 (6 bases). The CDR3 contains 14 residues. V was trimmed by 1 base and J by 6 bases, leaving 13 bases between them. Per germline, CDR1 SEHNR and CDR2 FQNEAQ (reference sequence). The CDR3 DNA reads as TGTGCCAGCAGCTTAGGCTTCCAGGGAGGCGAGCAGTACTTC. Translating it yields CASSLGFQGGEQYF.

The CDR3 protein is CASSQDRSTDTQYF. CDR3 DNA sequence: TGCGCCAGCAGCCAGGACAGAAGCACAGATACGCAGTATTTT. The J gene is TRBJ2-3, the V gene TRBV4-3, with D maybe TRBD1 (6 bases). The germline gives CDR1 LGHNA, CDR2 YSLEER. The CDR3 totals 14 residues. Between the trimmed V and J ends, which lost 3 bases and 0 bases, there was a span of 7 bases.

The chain has TRBV7-2 and TRBJ2-5; 8 bases align to TRBD2. The J call is uncertain, as TRBJ2-7 better fits the DNA end. Germline V CDR1 and CDR2: SGHTA, FQGNSA. The CDR3 extends over 14 amino acids. As DNA, the CDR3 is TGTGCCAGCAGCTTAGAGATTAGCGGGGCCGAGCAGTACTTC. Its translation: CASSLEISGAEQYF.

The rearrangement links TRBV10-3 to TRBJ2-1; 9 bases line up with TRBD2. This CDR3 has 15 residues. V lost 6 bases and J lost 4; bases outside the gene matches: 7. The germline V gene has CDR1 ENHRY and CDR2 SYGVKD. CDR3 coding DNA: TGTGCCATCAGCCCGGGACTAGCCGGGTACAATGAGCAGTTCTTC. It translates to CAISPGLAGYNEQFF.

This clonotype was counted only a few times. The gene calls are TRBV20-1 and TRBJ2-3; D may be TRBD1 or TRBD2 (5 bases each). The germline V gene encodes CDR1 DFQATT and CDR2 SNEGSKA (reference sequence). V was shortened by 0 bases and J by 2 bases, with 15 bases between the two germline ends. The CDR3 loop spans 16 amino acids. The CDR3 bases are TGCAGTGCTAGAGATATGAGGGGTCGGTCCACAGATACGCAGTATTTT. Protein: CSARDMRGRSTDTQYF.

Notes on this clonotype: The junction differs from germline at one of its ends, possibly a read error. V is TRBV4-3 and J is TRBJ1-2, with D possibly TRBD1 on 5 matching bases. Looked up from germline, CDR1 is LGHNA and CDR2 is YSLEER. This CDR3 has 14 residues. The CDR3 sequence is CASGHETANYGYTF. DNA for the CDR3: TGCGCCAGCGGCCACGAGACAGCAAACTATGGCTACACCTTC.

V is TRBV5-1 and J is TRBJ2-5, with D perhaps assigned TRBD1 or TRBD2 (6 bases each). Germline V gives CDR1 SGHRS, CDR2 YFSETQ. This CDR3 is built from 14 residues. Trimming took 0 bases from V and 9 from J, leaving 15 bases between them. The CDR3 here is CASSLGGAYDPQYF. CDR3 in DNA: TGCGCCAGCAGCTTGGGGGGGGCGTACGATCCCCAGTACTTC.

There are a few counts of this clonotype. The CDR3 loop reads CASSSLGTYNEQFF. The CDR3 nucleotides read TGTGCCAGCAGCTCATTAGGAACCTACAATGAGCAGTTCTTC. V and J are TRBV7-2 and TRBJ2-1; D call uncertain. The CDR3 extends over 14 amino acids. V was pared by 4 bases and J by 2 bases, with 9 bases between. Per the germline V gene, CDR1 is SGHTA and CDR2 is FQGNSA.

As for this clonotype: A much more abundant neighbour one base away suggests this may be a read error. The chain links TRBV4-3 to TRBJ2-7; D unresolved. The V end was cut by 0 bases, the J end by 7 bases, with 13 bases between. Germline values: CDR1 LGHNA, CDR2 YSLEER. CDR3 length equals 14 residues. The CDR3 DNA is TGCGCCAGCAGCCAAGACGGCAGGTTCAATGAGCAGTACTTC. Protein: CASSQDGRFNEQYF.

This clonotype was seen a handful of times. The chain is built from TRBV6-5 and TRBJ1-1; D unresolved. Germline V gene sequence: CDR1 MNHEY, CDR2 SVGAGI. This CDR3 is 15 amino acids long. V was shortened by 3 bases and J by 1 base, with 12 bases between the two germline ends. This CDR3 reads CASSYLSPGNTEAFF. The CDR3 DNA sequence: TGTGCCAGCAGTTATTTGAGTCCTGGGAACACTGAAGCTTTCTTT.

The chain combines TRBV5-1 with TRBJ2-6; 7 nucleotides agree with TRBD1. J gave up 4 bases and V 3 bases, and 13 bases lay outside the gene matches. This CDR3 has 18 residues. The germline CDR1 and CDR2 sequences are SGHRS and YFSETQ. The CDR3 DNA is TGCGCCAGCAGCTCGGCCACTGCAGGGACAGCAGGGGCCAACGTCCTGACTTTC. Translating it yields CASSSATAGTAGANVLTF.

The chain is built from TRBV7-2 and TRBJ2-5; no reliable D call. The CDR3 consists of 12 residues. V gave up 2 bases and J gave up 7 bases, with 8 bases separating them. Germline V gene data show CDR1 as SGHTA and CDR2 as FQGNSA. CDR3 protein: CASSLSFGTQYF. The CDR3 nucleotides are TGTGCCAGCAGCTTATCATTCGGGACCCAGTACTTC.

V is TRBV4-1 and J is TRBJ2-3; 13 bases map to TRBD2. Germline CDR1 MGHRA, CDR2 YSYEKL. CDR3 length equals 16 residues. Unmatched junction bases numbered 3, after V lost 1 base and J lost 5 bases. This chain's CDR3 is CASSQGTSGGKDTQYF. The CDR3 bases are TGCGCCAGCAGCCAAGGGACTAGCGGGGGAAAAGATACGCAGTATTTT.

This clonotype was picked up a small number of times. V usage is TRBV11-2 and J usage is TRBJ2-7, with 7 bases aligning to TRBD2. V was clipped by 7 bases and J by 8 bases; unmatched bases: 11. This CDR3 contains 13 residues. Germline V gene lookup returns CDR1 SGHAT and CDR2 FQNNGV. The CDR3 spells CASTTAAGVQQYF. CDR3 coding DNA: TGTGCCAGCACGACCGCCGCGGGGGTACAGCAGTACTTC.

This clonotype was detected only a few times. J is TRBJ2-3 and V is TRBV6-6, with D tentatively TRBD2 (6 bases). Between the trimmed V and J ends, which lost 2 bases and 8 bases, there was a span of 8 bases. Germline CDR1 reads MNHNY; CDR2 reads SVGAGI (reference sequence). The CDR3 covers 12 residues. The CDR3 DNA sequence: TGTGCCAGCAGTTACGGAGGGCGTACGCAGTATTTT. Translated, it gives CASSYGGRTQYF.

There are a few counts of this clonotype. V gene TRBV3-1 combines with J gene TRBJ1-2; D not certain. This CDR3 spans 12 amino acids. Germline V gene lookup returns CDR1 LGHDT and CDR2 YNNKEL (reference sequence). Trimming left V 0 bases short and J 5 bases short, with 4 bases between. Here the CDR3 reads CASSQDQYGYTF. CDR3 DNA: TGTGCCAGCAGCCAAGATCAGTATGGCTACACCTTC.